This T cell receptor (beta chain) originates from a study of T cells after yellow fever vaccination. Study details: Fractions with few cells were prepared using SMART-Seq v4 Ultra Low Input. Findings and limits, study-wide: Re-detected after boosting: most primary clones, about 95% of CD4 and less than 90% of CD8.

The study made its TCR cDNA through 5'RACE template switching. That step introduced a universal primer site along with UMIs. TCRdb itself ran the 5' RACE reads through MiXCR, one entry per CDR3 protein. This table has about 220,000 distinct CDR3 sequences, 3.2% appearing once. This clonotype has at least ten counts. Antigen specificity is unknown. V lost 2 bases to trimming and J lost 5 bases, with 9 bases between them. The CDR3 contains 12 residues. Germline values: CDR1 DFQATT, CDR2 SNEGSKA (reference sequence). Sequencing was performed on CD4+ T cells sorted from PBMCs, taken 10 days after the yellow fever booster vaccination. V usage is TRBV20-1 and J usage is TRBJ2-5; no firm D call. This clonotype was obtained from a man aged 18 to 30 who received the YFV17D yellow fever vaccine. CDR3 amino acids: CSARLVSETQYF. Written as DNA, the CDR3 is TGCAGTGCTAGACTAGTTTCGGAGACCCAGTACTTC.